This TCR beta chain was identified during a study of blood T cell repertoires in COVID-19. Germline V CDR1 and CDR2: SGHRS, YFSETQ. The CDR3 runs to 14 residues. Trimming took off 0 bases at V and 5 bases at J, with 11 bases between the two ends. Assay used: immunoSEQ multiplex PCR; TCRdb lists only in-frame clones, some missing. The sample carries 200,000 to 300,000 clones, roughly 90% recorded once. This TCR was sampled from a man in his 60s who had recovered from COVID-19. Specimen: peripheral blood. This chain joins TRBV5-1 and TRBJ2-5, with D perhaps TRBD1 (6 bases). CDR3 loop: CASSLDMGAETQYF. CDR3 sequence (DNA): TGCGCCAGCAGCTTGGATATGGGGGCGGAGACCCAGTACTTC. Full variable domain (missing parts from reference TRBV5-1 and TRBJ2-5): KAGVTQTPRYLIKTRGQQVTLSCSPISGHRSVSWYQQTPGQGLQFLFEYFSETQRNKGNFPGRFSGRQFSNSRSEMNVSTLELGDSALYLCASSLDMGAETQYFGPGTRLLVL.